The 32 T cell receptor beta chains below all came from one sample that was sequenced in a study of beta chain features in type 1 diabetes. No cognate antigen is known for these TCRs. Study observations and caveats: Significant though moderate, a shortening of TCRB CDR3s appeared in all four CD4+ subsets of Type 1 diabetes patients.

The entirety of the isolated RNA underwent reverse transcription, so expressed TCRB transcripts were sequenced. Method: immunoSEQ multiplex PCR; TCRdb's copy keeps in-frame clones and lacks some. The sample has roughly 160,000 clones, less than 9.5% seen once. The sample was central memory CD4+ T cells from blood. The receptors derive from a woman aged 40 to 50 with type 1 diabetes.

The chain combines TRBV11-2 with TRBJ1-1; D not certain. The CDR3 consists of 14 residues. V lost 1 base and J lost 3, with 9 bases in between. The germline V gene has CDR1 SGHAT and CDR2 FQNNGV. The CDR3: CASSLAGVDTEAFF. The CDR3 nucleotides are TGTGCCAGCAGCTTAGCGGGAGTGGACACTGAAGCTTTCTTT. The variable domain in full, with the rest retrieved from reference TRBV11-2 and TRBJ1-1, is EAGVAQSPRYKIIEKRQSVAFWCNPISGHATLYWYQQILGQGPKLLIQFQNNGVVDDSQLPKDRFSAERLKGVDSTLKIQPAKLEDSAVYLCASSLAGVDTEAFFGQGTRLTVV.

The CDR3 DNA is TGCAGCGTTGTGTGGAGTCGGGGGAAGGAGACCCAGTACTTC. Protein: CSVVWSRGKETQYF. The J gene is TRBJ2-5, the V gene TRBV29-1; D might be TRBD2 (6 bases). V shed 4 bases and J shed 5 bases, with 17 bases lying between them. CDR1 SQVTM and CDR2 ANQGSEA come from the germline V gene. This CDR3 is 14 amino acids long.

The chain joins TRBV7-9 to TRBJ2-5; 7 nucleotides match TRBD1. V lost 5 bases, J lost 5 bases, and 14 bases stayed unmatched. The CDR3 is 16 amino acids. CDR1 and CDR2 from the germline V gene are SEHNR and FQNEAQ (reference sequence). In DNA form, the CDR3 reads TGTGCCAGCAGCCCCTCACGACAGGGAAGTTTGGAGACCCAGTACTTC. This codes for CASSPSRQGSLETQYF.

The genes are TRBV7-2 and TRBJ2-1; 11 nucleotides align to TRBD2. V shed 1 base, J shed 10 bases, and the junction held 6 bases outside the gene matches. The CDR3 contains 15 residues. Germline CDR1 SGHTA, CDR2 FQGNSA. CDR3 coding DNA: TGTGCCAGCAGCTTAGTTACTAGCGGGAGCGGGGAGCAGTTCTTC. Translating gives CASSLVTSGSGEQFF.

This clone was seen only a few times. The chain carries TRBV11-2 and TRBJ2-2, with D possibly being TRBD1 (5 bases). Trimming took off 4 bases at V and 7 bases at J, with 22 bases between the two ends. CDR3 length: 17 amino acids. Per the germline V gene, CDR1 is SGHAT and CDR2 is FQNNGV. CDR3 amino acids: CASSSIPRASSLGELFF. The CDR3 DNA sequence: TGTGCCAGCAGCTCCATCCCCAGGGCGTCCAGCCTCGGGGAGCTGTTTTTT.

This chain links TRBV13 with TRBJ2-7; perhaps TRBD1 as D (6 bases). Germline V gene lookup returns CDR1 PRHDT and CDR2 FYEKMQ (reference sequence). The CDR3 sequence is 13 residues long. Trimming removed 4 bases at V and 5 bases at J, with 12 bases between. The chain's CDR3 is CASSYRVSHEQYF. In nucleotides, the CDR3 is TGTGCCAGCAGCTACAGGGTTAGCCACGAGCAGTACTTC.

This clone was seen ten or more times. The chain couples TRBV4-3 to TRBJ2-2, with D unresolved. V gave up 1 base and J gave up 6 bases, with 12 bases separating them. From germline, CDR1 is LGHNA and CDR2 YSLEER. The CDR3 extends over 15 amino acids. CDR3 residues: CASSQATLQSGELFF. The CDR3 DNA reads TGCGCCAGCAGCCAAGCGACTCTCCAGTCCGGGGAGCTGTTTTTT.

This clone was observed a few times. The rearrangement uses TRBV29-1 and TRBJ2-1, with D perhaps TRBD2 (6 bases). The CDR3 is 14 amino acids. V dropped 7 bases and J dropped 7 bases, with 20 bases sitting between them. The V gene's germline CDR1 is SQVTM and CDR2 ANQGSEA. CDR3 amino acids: CSGILQVSGNEQFF. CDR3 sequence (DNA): TGCAGCGGGATCCTTCAAGTAAGCGGGAATGAGCAGTTCTTC.

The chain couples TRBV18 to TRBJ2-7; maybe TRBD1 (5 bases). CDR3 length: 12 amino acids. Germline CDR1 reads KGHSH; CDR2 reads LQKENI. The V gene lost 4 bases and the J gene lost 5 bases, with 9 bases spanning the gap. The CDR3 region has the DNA TGTGCCAGCTCACAGGGGAACGACGAGCAGTACTTC. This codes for CASSQGNDEQYF.

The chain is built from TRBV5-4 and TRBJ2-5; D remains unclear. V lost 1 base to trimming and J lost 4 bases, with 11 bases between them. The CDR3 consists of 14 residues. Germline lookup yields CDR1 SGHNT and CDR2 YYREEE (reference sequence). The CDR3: CASSLQATAETQYF. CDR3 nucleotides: TGTGCCAGCAGCTTGCAGGCCACGGCAGAGACCCAGTACTTC. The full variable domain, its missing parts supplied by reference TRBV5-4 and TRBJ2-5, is ETGVTQSPTHLIKTRGQQVTLRCSSQSGHNTVSWYQQALGQGPQFIFQYYREEENGRGNFPPRFSGLQFPNYSSELNVNALELDDSALYLCASSLQATAETQYFGPGTRLLVL.

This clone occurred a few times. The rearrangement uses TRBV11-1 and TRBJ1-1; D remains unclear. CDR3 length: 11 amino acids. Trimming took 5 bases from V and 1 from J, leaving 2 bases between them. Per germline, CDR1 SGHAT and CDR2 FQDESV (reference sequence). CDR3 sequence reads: CASSRNTEAFF. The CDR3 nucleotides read TGTGCCAGCAGCCGGAACACTGAAGCTTTCTTT.

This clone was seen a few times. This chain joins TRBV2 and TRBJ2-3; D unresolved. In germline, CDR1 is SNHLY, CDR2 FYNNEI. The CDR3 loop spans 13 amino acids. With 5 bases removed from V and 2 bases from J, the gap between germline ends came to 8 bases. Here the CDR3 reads CASSPDNTDTQYF. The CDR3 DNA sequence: TGTGCCAGCAGTCCTGACAACACAGATACGCAGTATTTT. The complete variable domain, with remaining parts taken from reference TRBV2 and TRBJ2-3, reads EPEVTQTPSHQVTQMGQEVILRCVPISNHLYFYWYRQILGQKVEFLVSFYNNEISEKSEIFDDQFSVERPDGSNFTLKIRSTKLEDSAMYFCASSPDNTDTQYFGPGTRLTVL.

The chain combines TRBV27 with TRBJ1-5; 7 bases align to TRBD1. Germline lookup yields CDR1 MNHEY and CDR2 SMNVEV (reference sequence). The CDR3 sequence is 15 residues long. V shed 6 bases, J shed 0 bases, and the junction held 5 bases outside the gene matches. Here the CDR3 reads CASRGQPNSNQPQHF. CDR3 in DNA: TGTGCCAGCAGGGGACAGCCCAATAGCAATCAGCCCCAGCATTTT.

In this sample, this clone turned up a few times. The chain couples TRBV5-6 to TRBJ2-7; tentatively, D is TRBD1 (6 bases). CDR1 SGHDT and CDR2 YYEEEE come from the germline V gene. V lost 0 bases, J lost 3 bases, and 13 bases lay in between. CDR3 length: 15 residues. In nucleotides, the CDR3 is TGTGCCAGCAGCTTGGAGAGGACAGCTTACTACGAGCAGTACTTC. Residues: CASSLERTAYYEQYF. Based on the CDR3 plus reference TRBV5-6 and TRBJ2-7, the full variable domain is DAGVTQSPTHLIKTRGQQVTLRCSPKSGHDTVSWYQQALGQGPQFIFQYYEEEERQRGNFPDRFSGHQFPNYSSELNVNALLLGDSALYLCASSLERTAYYEQYFGPGTRLTVT.

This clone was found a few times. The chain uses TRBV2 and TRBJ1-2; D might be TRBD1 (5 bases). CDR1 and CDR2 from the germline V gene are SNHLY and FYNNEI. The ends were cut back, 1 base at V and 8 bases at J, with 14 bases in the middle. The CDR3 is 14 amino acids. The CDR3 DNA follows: TGTGCCAGCAGTGAAGAGGGACTCCGGGGAGGCTACACCTTC. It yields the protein CASSEEGLRGGYTF.

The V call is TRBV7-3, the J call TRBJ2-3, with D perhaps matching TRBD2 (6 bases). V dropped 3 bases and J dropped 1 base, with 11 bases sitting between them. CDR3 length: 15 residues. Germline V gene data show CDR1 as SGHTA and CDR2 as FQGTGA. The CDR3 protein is CASSFGGLRTDTQYF. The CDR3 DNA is TGTGCCAGCAGCTTCGGGGGTCTCCGCACAGATACGCAGTATTTT.

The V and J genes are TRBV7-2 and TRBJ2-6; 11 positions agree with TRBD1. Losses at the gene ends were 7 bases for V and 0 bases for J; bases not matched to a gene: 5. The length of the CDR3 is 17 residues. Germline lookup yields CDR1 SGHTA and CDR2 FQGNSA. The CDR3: CASTRDRGFSGANVLTF. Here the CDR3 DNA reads TGTGCCAGCACCCGGGACAGGGGGTTCTCTGGGGCCAACGTCCTGACTTTC.

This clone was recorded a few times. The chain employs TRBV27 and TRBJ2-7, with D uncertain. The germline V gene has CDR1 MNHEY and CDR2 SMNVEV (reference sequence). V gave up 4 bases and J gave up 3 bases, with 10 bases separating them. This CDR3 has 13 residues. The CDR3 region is CASSWSADYEQYF. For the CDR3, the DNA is TGTGCCAGCAGTTGGAGCGCTGACTACGAGCAGTACTTC.

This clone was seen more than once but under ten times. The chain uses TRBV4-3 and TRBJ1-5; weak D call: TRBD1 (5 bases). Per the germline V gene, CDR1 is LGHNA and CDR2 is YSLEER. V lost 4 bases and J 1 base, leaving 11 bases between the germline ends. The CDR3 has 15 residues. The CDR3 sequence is CASSPQGGSNQPQHF. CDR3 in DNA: TGCGCCAGCAGCCCGCAGGGAGGGAGCAATCAGCCCCAGCATTTT.

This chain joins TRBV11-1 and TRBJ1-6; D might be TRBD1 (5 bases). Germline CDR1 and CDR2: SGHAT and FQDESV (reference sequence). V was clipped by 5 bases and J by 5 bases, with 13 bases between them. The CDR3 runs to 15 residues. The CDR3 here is CASSPPSRDNSPLHF. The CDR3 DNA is TGTGCCAGCAGCCCCCCCTCCAGGGATAATTCACCCCTCCACTTT.

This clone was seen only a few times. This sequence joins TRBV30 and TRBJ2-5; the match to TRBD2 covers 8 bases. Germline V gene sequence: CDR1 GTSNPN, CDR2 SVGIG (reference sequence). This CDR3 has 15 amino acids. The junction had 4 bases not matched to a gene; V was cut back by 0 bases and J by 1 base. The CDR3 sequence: CAWSVGSGSQETQYF. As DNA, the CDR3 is TGTGCCTGGAGTGTTGGGAGCGGGAGCCAAGAGACCCAGTACTTC. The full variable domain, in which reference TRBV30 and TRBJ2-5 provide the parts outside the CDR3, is SQTIHQWPATLVQPVGSPLSLECTVEGTSNPNLYWYRQAAGRGLQLLFYSVGIGQISSEVPQNLSASRPQDRQFILSSKKLLLSDSGFYLCAWSVGSGSQETQYFGPGTRLLVL.

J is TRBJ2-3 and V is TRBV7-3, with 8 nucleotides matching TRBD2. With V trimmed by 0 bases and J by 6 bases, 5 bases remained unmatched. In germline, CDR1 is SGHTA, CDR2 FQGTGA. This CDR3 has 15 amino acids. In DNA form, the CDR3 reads TGTGCCAGCAGCTTAACGGGACTAGGAGGGGATACGCAGTATTTT. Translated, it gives CASSLTGLGGDTQYF. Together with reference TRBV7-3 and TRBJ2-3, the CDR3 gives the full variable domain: GAGVSQTPSNKVTEKGKYVELRCDPISGHTALYWYRQSLGQGPEFLIYFQGTGAADDSGLPNDRFFAVRPEGSVSTLKIQRTERGDSAVYLCASSLTGLGGDTQYFGPGTRLTVL.

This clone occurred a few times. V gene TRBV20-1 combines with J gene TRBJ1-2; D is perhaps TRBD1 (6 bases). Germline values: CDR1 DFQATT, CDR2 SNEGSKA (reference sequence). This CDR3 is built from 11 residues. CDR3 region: CSARGGKGYTF. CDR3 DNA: TGCAGCGCAAGGGGGGGTAAAGGCTACACCTTC.

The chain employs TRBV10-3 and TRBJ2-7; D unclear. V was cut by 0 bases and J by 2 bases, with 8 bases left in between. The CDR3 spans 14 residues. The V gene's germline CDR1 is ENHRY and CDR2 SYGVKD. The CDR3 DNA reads TGTGCCATCAGTGAGTCGGGCGCGCCCTACGAGCAGTACTTC. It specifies CAISESGAPYEQYF.

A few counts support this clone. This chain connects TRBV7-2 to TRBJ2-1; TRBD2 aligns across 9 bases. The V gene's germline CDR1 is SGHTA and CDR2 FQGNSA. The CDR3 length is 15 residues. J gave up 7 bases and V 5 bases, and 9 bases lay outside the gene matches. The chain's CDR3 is CASSRGRGNLNEQFF. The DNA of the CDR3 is TGTGCCAGCAGCCGCGGGAGGGGCAATCTGAATGAGCAGTTCTTC.

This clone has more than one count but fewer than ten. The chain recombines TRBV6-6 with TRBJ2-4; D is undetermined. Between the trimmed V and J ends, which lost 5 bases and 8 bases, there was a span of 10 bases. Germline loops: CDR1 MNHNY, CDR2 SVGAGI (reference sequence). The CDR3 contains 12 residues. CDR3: CASSERWDIQYF. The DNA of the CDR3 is TGTGCCAGCAGTGAGAGGTGGGACATTCAGTACTTC.

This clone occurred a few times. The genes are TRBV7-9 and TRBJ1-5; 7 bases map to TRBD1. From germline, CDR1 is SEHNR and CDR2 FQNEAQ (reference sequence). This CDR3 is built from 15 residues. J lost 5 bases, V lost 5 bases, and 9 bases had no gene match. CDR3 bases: TGTGCCAGCAGCGGGTCCGGGACAGCAGATCAGCCCCAGCATTTT. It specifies CASSGSGTADQPQHF.

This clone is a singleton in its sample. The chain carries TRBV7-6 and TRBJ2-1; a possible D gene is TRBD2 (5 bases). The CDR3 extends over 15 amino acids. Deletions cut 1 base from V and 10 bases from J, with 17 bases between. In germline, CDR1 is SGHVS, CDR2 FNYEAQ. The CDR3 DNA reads TGTGCCAGCAGCTTAGAAGTGGCAGCGGCGGGCGAGCAGTTCTTC. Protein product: CASSLEVAAAGEQFF.

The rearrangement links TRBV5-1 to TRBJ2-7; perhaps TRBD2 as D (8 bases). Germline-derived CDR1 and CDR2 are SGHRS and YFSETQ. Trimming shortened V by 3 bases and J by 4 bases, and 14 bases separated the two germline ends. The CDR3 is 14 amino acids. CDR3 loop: CASSSGGGSYEQYF. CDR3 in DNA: TGCGCCAGCAGCTCGGGAGGGGGCTCTTACGAGCAGTACTTC.

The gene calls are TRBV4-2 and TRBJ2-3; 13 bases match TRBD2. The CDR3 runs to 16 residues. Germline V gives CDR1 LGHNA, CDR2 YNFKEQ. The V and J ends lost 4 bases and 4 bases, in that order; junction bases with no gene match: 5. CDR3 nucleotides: TGTGCCAGCAGCCCACGGACTAGCGGGAGAGCAGATACGCAGTATTTT. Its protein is CASSPRTSGRADTQYF.

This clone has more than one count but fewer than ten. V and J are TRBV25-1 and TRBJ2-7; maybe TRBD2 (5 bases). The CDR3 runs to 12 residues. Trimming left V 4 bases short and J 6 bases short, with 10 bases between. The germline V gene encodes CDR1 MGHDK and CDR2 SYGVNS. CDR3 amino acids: CASSVTRTEQYF. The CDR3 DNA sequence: TGTGCCAGCAGTGTAACTAGGACCGAGCAGTACTTC.

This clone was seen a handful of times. The CDR3 loop reads CASSLVGRGINNEQFF. The DNA of the CDR3 is TGTGCCAGCAGCTTAGTGGGTAGGGGAATTAACAATGAGCAGTTCTTC. This chain links TRBV7-2 with TRBJ2-1, with a possible D match to TRBD1 (5 bases). V lost 1 base, J lost 5 bases, and 15 bases lay in between. The CDR3 loop spans 16 amino acids. Per germline, CDR1 SGHTA and CDR2 FQGNSA.